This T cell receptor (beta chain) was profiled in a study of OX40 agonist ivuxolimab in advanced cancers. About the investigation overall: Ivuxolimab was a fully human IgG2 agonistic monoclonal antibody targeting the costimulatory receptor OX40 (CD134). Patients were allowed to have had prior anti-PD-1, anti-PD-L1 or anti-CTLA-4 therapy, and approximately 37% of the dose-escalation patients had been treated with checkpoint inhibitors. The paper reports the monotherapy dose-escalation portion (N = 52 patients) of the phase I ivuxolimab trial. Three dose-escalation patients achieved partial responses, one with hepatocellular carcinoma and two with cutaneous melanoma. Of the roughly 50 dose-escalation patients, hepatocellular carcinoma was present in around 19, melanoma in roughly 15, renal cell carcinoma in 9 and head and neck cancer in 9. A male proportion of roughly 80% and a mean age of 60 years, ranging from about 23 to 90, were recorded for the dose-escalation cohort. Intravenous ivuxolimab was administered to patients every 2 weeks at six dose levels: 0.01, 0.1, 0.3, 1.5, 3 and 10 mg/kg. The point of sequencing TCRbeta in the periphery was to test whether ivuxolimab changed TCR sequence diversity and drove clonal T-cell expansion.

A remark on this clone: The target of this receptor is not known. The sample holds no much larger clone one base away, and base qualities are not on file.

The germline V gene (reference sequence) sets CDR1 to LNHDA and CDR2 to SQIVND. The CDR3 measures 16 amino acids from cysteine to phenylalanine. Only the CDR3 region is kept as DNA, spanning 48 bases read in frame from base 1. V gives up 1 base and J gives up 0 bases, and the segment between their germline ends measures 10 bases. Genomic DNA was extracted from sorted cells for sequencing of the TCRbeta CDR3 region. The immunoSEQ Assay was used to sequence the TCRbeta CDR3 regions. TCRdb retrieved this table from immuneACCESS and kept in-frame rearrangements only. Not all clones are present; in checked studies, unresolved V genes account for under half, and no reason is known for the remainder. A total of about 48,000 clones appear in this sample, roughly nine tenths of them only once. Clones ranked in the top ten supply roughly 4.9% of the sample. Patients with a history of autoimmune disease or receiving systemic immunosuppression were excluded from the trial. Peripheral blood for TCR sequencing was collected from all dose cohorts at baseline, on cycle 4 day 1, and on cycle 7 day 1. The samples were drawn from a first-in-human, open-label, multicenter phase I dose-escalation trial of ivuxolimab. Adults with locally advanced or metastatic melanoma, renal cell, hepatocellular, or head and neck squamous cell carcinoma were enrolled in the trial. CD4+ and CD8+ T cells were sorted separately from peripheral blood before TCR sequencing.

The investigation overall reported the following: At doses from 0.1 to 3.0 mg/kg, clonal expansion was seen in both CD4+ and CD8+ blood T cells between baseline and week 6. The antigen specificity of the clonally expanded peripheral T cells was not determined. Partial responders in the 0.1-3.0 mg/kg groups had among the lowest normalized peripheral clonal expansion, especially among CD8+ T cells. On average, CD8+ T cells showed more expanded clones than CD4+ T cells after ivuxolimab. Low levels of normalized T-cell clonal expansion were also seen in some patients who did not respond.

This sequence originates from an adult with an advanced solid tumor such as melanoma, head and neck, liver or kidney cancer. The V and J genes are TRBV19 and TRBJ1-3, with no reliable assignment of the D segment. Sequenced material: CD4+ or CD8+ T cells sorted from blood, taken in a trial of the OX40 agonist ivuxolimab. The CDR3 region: CASSIVGFYSGNTIYF. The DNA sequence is TGTGCCAGTAGTATAGTGGGCTTCTACTCTGGAAACACCATATATTTT.